This T cell receptor (beta chain) was profiled in a study of T cells expressing NK-cell markers. Study-wide results and caveats: One observes that, in a handful of donors, these clonotypes were also the leading ones within the CD3+CD56-NKG2C+ fraction. Of CD8+ T cells, about 1.0-8% belonged to dominant NKG2C+ clonotypes in more than five donors. It was still unclear whether expanded NKG2C+ T cell clones were HCMV specific.

The CDR3 is 12 amino acids. Germline CDR1 is SGDLS and CDR2 is YYNGEE. In regard to this clonotype: Its antigen is still unknown.

Reprocessing the 5' RACE reads, TCRdb reports a single entry for every CDR3 protein and omits DNA. The sample is made up of 350,000 to 400,000 distinct CDR3 sequences, and the top ten hold about 11% of it. The chain is built from TRBV9 and TRBJ1-2. Material for sequencing was blood T cells: a sorted CD56 or NKG2C T cell subset, CD4+ or CD8+ T cells, or bulk PBMC T cells (not recorded which). This TCR derives from a woman aged 50 to 60 in good health. The CDR3 spells CASSETNYGYTF.